This T cell receptor (beta chain) comes out of a study of blood T cell repertoires in COVID-19. Study summary: Collection of acute and convalescent COVID-19 samples took place in the United States, Italy and Spain. Nucleic acid was either cDNA or gDNA, and it came from T cells, B-cell-depleted T cells, or PBMCs.

Clones were read by immunoSEQ multiplex PCR, and TCRdb kept only the in-frame ones, dropping some. The table includes some 96,000 clones, 75% to 90% detected once. In its sample, this clone was seen once. Sequencing input: peripheral blood. The TCR originated in a human donor in a cohort sampled during active COVID-19.

The CDR3, as DNA: TGTGCCAGTAGTATGGGGGGAGTCAGCTATGAGCAGTTCTTC. It is translated as CASSMGGVSYEQFF. This chain joins TRBV19 and TRBJ2-1; possibly TRBD2 for D (6 bases). Looked up from germline, CDR1 is LNHDA and CDR2 is SQIVND (reference sequence). V shed 3 bases and J shed 8 bases, with 14 bases lying between them. The CDR3 totals 14 residues. Based on the CDR3 plus reference TRBV19 and TRBJ2-1, the full variable domain is DGGITQSPKYLFRKEGQNVTLSCEQNLNHDAMYWYRQDPGQGLRLIYYSQIVNDFQKGDIAEGYSVSREKKESFPLTVTSAQKNPTAFYLCASSMGGVSYEQFFGPGTRLTVL.